Presented here are 12 T cell receptor beta chains from one specimen sequenced in a study of cytomegalovirus exposure and HLA in healthy donors. In the PCR, 60 Vbeta and 13 Jbeta primers were used. TCRdb keeps only in-frame clones here, not all; method: immunoSEQ multiplex PCR. The data show about 250,000 clones, roughly 70% seen once. What was sequenced was PBMCs. The receptors originated from a female donor in good health and CMV-seronegative.

This chain connects TRBV5-1 to TRBJ1-4; weak D call: TRBD1 (5 bases). Germline V CDR1 and CDR2: SGHRS, YFSETQ. This CDR3 is built from 14 residues. Trimming removed 4 bases at V and 2 bases at J, with 9 bases between. CDR3 loop: CASSQTVTNEKLFF. In nucleotides, the CDR3 is TGCGCCAGCAGCCAGACAGTGACTAATGAAAAACTGTTTTTT.

The J gene is TRBJ1-2, the V gene TRBV2, with D possibly being TRBD1 (5 bases). Deletions cut 6 bases from V and 3 bases from J, with 14 bases between. There are 14 residues in the CDR3. Germline values: CDR1 SNHLY, CDR2 FYNNEI. The CDR3 DNA sequence: TGTGCCAGCAGGAGGGAGGGGCAGGACTATGGCTACACCTTC. This codes for CASRREGQDYGYTF.

The rearrangement uses TRBV6-5 and TRBJ1-2; 9 positions match TRBD1. This CDR3 is built from 15 residues. Trimming at V came to 4 bases and at J to 5 bases, leaving 8 bases not matched to a gene. CDR1 and CDR2 from the germline V gene are MNHEY and SVGAGI. CDR3 amino acids: CASSFSDGTGYGYTF. The CDR3 region has the DNA TGTGCCAGCAGTTTCTCGGATGGGACAGGGTATGGCTACACCTTC.

The chain has TRBV6-5 and TRBJ1-6; weak D call: TRBD1 (6 bases). The CDR3 covers 15 residues. Trimming took off 5 bases at V and 8 bases at J, with 16 bases between the two ends. Looked up from germline, CDR1 is MNHEY and CDR2 is SVGAGI. For the CDR3, the DNA is TGTGCCAGCAGTCGGACAGCCGAAGCTCATTCACCCCTCCACTTT. It encodes CASSRTAEAHSPLHF.

The CDR3 here is CASSLARQDGYTF. In DNA, the CDR3 is TGTGCCAGCAGCTTAGCTCGACAGGATGGCTACACCTTC. The chain is built from TRBV7-8 and TRBJ1-2, with D perhaps TRBD1 (6 bases). V was pared by 0 bases and J by 6 bases, with 8 bases between. Per the germline V gene, CDR1 is SGHVS and CDR2 is FQNEAQ. CDR3 length equals 13 residues.

In the case of this clone: This same CDR3 is encoded by further DNA sequences in the sample. V usage is TRBV30 and J usage is TRBJ1-4, with a tentative D call TRBD1 (5 bases). Germline V gene lookup returns CDR1 GTSNPN and CDR2 SVGIG (reference sequence). Trimming left V 5 bases short and J 8 bases short, with 9 bases between. CDR3 size: 11 residues. The CDR3 bases are TGTGCCTGGGGGCGGGGGGAAAAACTGTTTTTT. This sequence encodes CAWGRGEKLFF.

The rearrangement uses TRBV19 and TRBJ1-2; TRBD1 is a possible D gene (6 bases). Germline CDR1 reads LNHDA; CDR2 reads SQIVND (reference sequence). The CDR3 contains 14 residues. Trimming removed 3 bases at V and 8 bases at J, with 16 bases between. The CDR3 loop reads CASSITGSRSGYTF. Here the CDR3 DNA reads TGTGCCAGTAGTATCACAGGGTCAAGGAGCGGCTACACCTTC.

The chain joins TRBV2 to TRBJ1-5; 8 nucleotides align to TRBD1. J gave up 2 bases and V 5 bases, and 2 bases lay outside the gene matches. Looked up from germline, CDR1 is SNHLY and CDR2 is FYNNEI. This CDR3 has 14 residues. In DNA form, the CDR3 reads TGTGCCAGCAGTCTGACAGGGGGCAATCAGCCCCAGCATTTT. It yields the protein CASSLTGGNQPQHF. Full variable domain (remainder filled in from reference TRBV2 and TRBJ1-5): EPEVTQTPSHQVTQMGQEVILRCVPISNHLYFYWYRQILGQKVEFLVSFYNNEISEKSEIFDDQFSVERPDGSNFTLKIRSTKLEDSAMYFCASSLTGGNQPQHFGDGTRLSIL.

J is TRBJ1-5 and V is TRBV5-6, with D possibly TRBD1 on 5 matching bases. V was pared by 4 bases and J by 2 bases, with 13 bases between. This CDR3 has 15 amino acids. Germline V gene lookup returns CDR1 SGHDT and CDR2 YYEEEE. The CDR3 region is CASSIGVFGNQPQHF. The CDR3 nucleotides are TGTGCCAGCAGCATAGGGGTTTTCGGCAATCAGCCCCAGCATTTT.

The chain uses TRBV4-2 and TRBJ2-7, with D possibly TRBD2 on 6 matching bases. The CDR3 loop spans 15 amino acids. V was trimmed by 5 bases and J by 5 bases, leaving 19 bases between them. Germline loops: CDR1 LGHNA, CDR2 YNFKEQ. DNA of the CDR3: TGTGCCAGCAGCTCGACCGGGACTGGCGCCCACGAGCAGTACTTC. Its protein product is CASSSTGTGAHEQYF.

The chain has TRBV28 and TRBJ2-2; 10 bases agree with TRBD2. Germline-derived CDR1 and CDR2 are MDHEN and SYDVKM. This CDR3 contains 13 residues. V shed 6 bases, J shed 6 bases, and the junction held 1 base outside the gene matches. For the CDR3, the DNA is TGTGCCAGCAGACTAGCGGGATCCGGGGAGCTGTTTTTT. This encodes CASRLAGSGELFF.

This clone has a handful of counts. The chain couples TRBV6-6 to TRBJ1-1; D is uncertain. CDR1 is MNHNY, CDR2 SVGAGI, per germline (reference sequence). The V end was cut by 4 bases, the J end by 1 base, with 10 bases between. The CDR3 totals 14 residues. The DNA of the CDR3 is TGTGCCAGCAGTTTACAGAAGAAGAACACTGAAGCTTTCTTT. Residues: CASSLQKKNTEAFF.